This passage covers 4 T cell receptor beta chains from one sample sequenced in a study of yellow fever vaccine responses in identical twins. TCRdb independently ran MiXCR on the RT-PCR reads; one entry per CDR3 protein. The sample comprises approximately 2,800 distinct CDR3 sequences, over 80% of which are singletons, and more than 1.5% rests with the top ten. Material: T cells from blood (PBMCs), unsorted or a sorted subset (not recorded which), obtained before or after yellow fever vaccination (not recorded which). The receptors derive from a female donor who received the yellow fever vaccine.

The V call is TRBV10-3, the J call TRBJ1-6; TRBD1 aligns across 7 bases. CDR3 length: 15 amino acids. V lost 2 bases to trimming and J lost 7 bases; unmatched junction nucleotides: 5. CDR1 is ENHRY, CDR2 SYGVKD, per germline. Here the CDR3 reads CAISEETGFNSPLHF. In DNA, the CDR3 is TGTGCCATCAGTGAGGAGACAGGGTTCAATTCACCCCTCCACTTT.

The rearrangement joins TRBV2 to TRBJ1-1, with no clear D. Germline values: CDR1 SNHLY, CDR2 FYNNEI. V was trimmed by 7 bases and J by 1 base, leaving 4 bases between them. The CDR3 spans 11 residues. The CDR3 bases are TGTGCCAGCACCGCGAACACTGAAGCTTTCTTT. Translating gives CASTANTEAFF.

The chain is built from TRBV7-9 and TRBJ1-3, with unresolved D. The CDR3 is 15 residues long. Trimming took off 1 base at V and 4 bases at J, with 11 bases between the two ends. In germline, CDR1 is SEHNR, CDR2 FQNEAQ (reference sequence). Written as DNA, the CDR3 is TGTGCCAGCAGCTTAGAACCCTGGCTCGGAAACACCATATATTTT. Translating gives CASSLEPWLGNTIYF.

V and J are TRBV9 and TRBJ2-1; D gene ambiguous. This CDR3 comprises 14 residues. The V end was cut by 0 bases, the J end by 4 bases, with 8 bases between. Germline lookup yields CDR1 SGDLS and CDR2 YYNGEE. The CDR3 region is CASSVGEGYNEQFF. DNA of the CDR3: TGTGCCAGCAGCGTAGGAGAAGGGTACAATGAGCAGTTCTTC.